This T cell receptor (beta chain) was documented in a study of control samples from healthy donors and cancer patients. V lost 2 bases and J lost 10, with 9 bases in between. Looked up from germline, CDR1 is MNHEY and CDR2 is SVGEGT. The CDR3 consists of 12 residues. Method: immunoSEQ multiplex PCR; TCRdb's copy keeps in-frame clones and lacks some. The sample holds about 69,000 clones, over 65% seen once. Sequencing input: PBMCs. The sequence was obtained from a woman aged 50 to 65 with lung cancer. V usage is TRBV6-2 or TRBV6-3 and J usage is TRBJ2-1, with D tentatively TRBD2 (5 bases). The CDR3 loop is CASSYRGGEQFF. The CDR3 DNA sequence: TGTGCCAGCAGTTACCGTGGCGGGGAGCAGTTCTTC.